Below are 17 T cell receptor beta chains sequenced from a single sample in a study of siplizumab effects on memory and regulatory T cells. Produced via immunoSEQ multiplex PCR; TCRdb's table is partial and in-frame only. The data show about 110,000 clones, roughly 89% seen once. The sequenced material came from CD4+ T cells sorted from blood. The receptor source for this set is a human donor in good health.

The genes are TRBV19 and TRBJ1-5; TRBD1 agrees at 8 bases. The CDR3 is 17 amino acids. With 5 bases clipped from V and 4 bases from J, the junction kept 13 bases outside the gene matches. The germline CDR1 and CDR2 sequences are LNHDA and SQIVND (reference sequence). CDR3 coding DNA: TGTGCCAGTAGTCAAAGGGCAGGGGGCGACACAAATCAGCCCCAGCATTTT. This encodes CASSQRAGGDTNQPQHF.

V and J are TRBV7-2 and TRBJ2-7, with D unclear. The CDR3 sequence is 13 residues long. Trimming took off 3 bases at V and 7 bases at J, with 13 bases between the two ends. Germline CDR1 SGHTA, CDR2 FQGNSA. For the CDR3, the DNA is TGTGCCAGCAGCTTGTGGCAGGTAGGAGAGCAGTACTTC. Residues: CASSLWQVGEQYF.

CDR3 amino acids: CASSLMSNSPLHF. CDR3 sequence (DNA): TGTGCCAGCAGCTTGATGAGCAATTCACCCCTCCACTTT. The chain carries TRBV5-4 and TRBJ1-6; D ambiguous. V gave up 1 base and J gave up 7 bases, with 6 bases separating them. CDR1 is SGHNT, CDR2 YYREEE, per germline (reference sequence). This CDR3 contains 13 residues.

V usage is TRBV18 and J usage is TRBJ2-7; D gene uncertain. The V end was cut by 4 bases, the J end by 5 bases, with 9 bases between. Germline values: CDR1 KGHSH, CDR2 LQKENI. The CDR3 is made up of 12 amino acids. Written as DNA, the CDR3 is TGTGCCAGCTCACTGGAATACGACGAGCAGTACTTC. As protein: CASSLEYDEQYF.

The CDR3 sequence is CASSFRGTEAFF. DNA of the CDR3: TGTGCCAGTAGTTTCAGGGGTACTGAAGCTTTCTTT. The chain combines TRBV19 with TRBJ1-1; a weak D match, TRBD1 (6 bases). Trimming pared 5 bases from V and 5 bases from J, leaving 9 bases between. The CDR3 sequence is 12 residues long. The V gene's germline CDR1 is LNHDA and CDR2 SQIVND (reference sequence).

The rearrangement links TRBV6-5 to TRBJ2-7, with 9 bases aligning to TRBD1. This CDR3 is built from 13 residues. Trimming at V came to 6 bases and at J to 6 bases, leaving 6 bases not matched to a gene. The germline V gene has CDR1 MNHEY and CDR2 SVGAGI. The CDR3 bases are TGTGCCAGCAGCCGGACAGGGGATGGCGAGCAGTACTTC. It is translated as CASSRTGDGEQYF.

This chain joins TRBV6-5 and TRBJ2-5, with TRBD2 matching over 7 bases. This CDR3 region has 16 residues. The V segment lost 4 bases and the J segment 3 bases; nucleotides outside the gene matches: 11. Germline CDR1 MNHEY, CDR2 SVGAGI. CDR3 DNA: TGTGCCAGCAGTTTGGGTCCCTGGGGGGGGAAAGAGACCCAGTACTTC. This encodes CASSLGPWGGKETQYF.

J is TRBJ2-3 and V is TRBV6-6; 7 nucleotides align to TRBD2. J was trimmed by 3 bases and V by 5 bases; bases with no gene match: 5. Germline CDR1 reads MNHNY; CDR2 reads SVGAGI (reference sequence). The CDR3 consists of 14 residues. The CDR3 DNA follows: TGTGCCAGCAGTCCGCGGGGGTATACAGATACGCAGTATTTT. This gives the protein CASSPRGYTDTQYF.

The rearrangement joins TRBV18 to TRBJ1-2; unclear D gene. CDR3 size: 13 residues. Germline V gene lookup returns CDR1 KGHSH and CDR2 LQKENI. Trimming took off 3 bases at V and 2 bases at J, with 7 bases between the two ends. The CDR3 nucleotides read TGTGCCAGCTCACCTGACGAAAACTATGGCTACACCTTC. Protein: CASSPDENYGYTF. The complete variable domain, with remaining parts taken from reference TRBV18 and TRBJ1-2, reads NAGVMQNPRHLVRRRGQEARLRCSPMKGHSHVYWYRQLPEEGLKFMVYLQKENIIDESGMPKERFSAEFPKEGPSILRIQQVVRGDSAAYFCASSPDENYGYTFGSGTRLTVV.

The chain recombines TRBV5-1 with TRBJ2-1; no clear D gene. CDR3 length: 14 amino acids. V lost 0 bases to trimming and J lost 4 bases, with 8 bases between them. Germline V gene sequence: CDR1 SGHRS, CDR2 YFSETQ. The CDR3 reads CASSLEANYNEQFF. For the CDR3, the DNA is TGCGCCAGCAGCTTGGAGGCAAATTACAATGAGCAGTTCTTC.

This chain connects TRBV6-5 to TRBJ1-5, with 8 positions matching TRBD1. The J segment lost 4 bases and the V segment lost 4 bases, leaving 6 bases of the junction unmatched. The length of the CDR3 is 15 residues. CDR1 is MNHEY and CDR2 is SVGAGI in the germline V gene. The DNA of the CDR3 is TGTGCCAGCAGTTTCAGGGGGCGCGAGAATCAGCCCCAGCATTTT. This encodes CASSFRGRENQPQHF.

The CDR3 coding sequence is TGTGCCAGCAGCGTAGCTCCGGTAGCGGGGACGTTGGAAGAGACCCAGTACTTC. Its translation is CASSVAPVAGTLEETQYF. The V and J genes are TRBV9 and TRBJ2-5; 8 bases are a match to TRBD2. Germline values: CDR1 SGDLS, CDR2 YYNGEE. V gave up 0 bases and J gave up 3 bases; unmatched junction bases: 13. This CDR3 has 18 residues. Variable domain in full (rest from reference TRBV9 and TRBJ2-5): DSGVTQTPKHLITATGQRVTLRCSPRSGDLSVYWYQQSLDQGLQFLIQYYNGEERAKGNILERFSAQQFPDLHSELNLSSLELGDSALYFCASSVAPVAGTLEETQYFGPGTRLLVL.

The J gene is TRBJ1-1, the V gene TRBV11-3; TRBD1 matches at 8 bases. Germline CDR1 SGHNT, CDR2 YENEEA. The CDR3 has 15 amino acids. Trimming cost V 6 bases and J 4 bases; bases outside gene matches: 10. CDR3 sequence: CASRPITGGITEAFF. The CDR3 DNA reads TGTGCCAGCAGACCTATCACAGGGGGGATCACTGAAGCTTTCTTT.

As regards this clone: Mismatch with germline at one junction end may stem from a read error. In the same sample, other DNA sequences code for this CDR3. CDR3 sequence: CATSSTKSIQYF. The CDR3 DNA sequence: TGTGCTACCAGCTCAACAAAGTCCATTCAGTACTTC. J is TRBJ2-4 and V is TRBV15; D is unclear. CDR3 length: 12 amino acids. Germline-derived CDR1 and CDR2 are LNHNV and YYDKDF (reference sequence).

V is TRBV5-4 and J is TRBJ2-5, with 9 positions matching TRBD2. Trimming removed 2 bases from V and 5 bases from J; junction bases left unmatched: 10. This CDR3 has 16 amino acids. Germline assignment: CDR1 SGHNT and CDR2 YYREEE (reference sequence). CDR3 sequence (DNA): TGTGCCAGCAGCTTTGTTAGCGGGAGAAGCAGTGAGACCCAGTACTTC. Translation gives CASSFVSGRSSETQYF.

The J gene is TRBJ1-2, the V gene TRBV2; D not certain. The germline V and J ends were trimmed by 3 bases and 0 bases, with 8 bases remaining between them. CDR1 SNHLY and CDR2 FYNNEI come from the germline V gene. The CDR3 is 14 amino acids. This chain's CDR3 is CASSDIGANYGYTF. The DNA of the CDR3 is TGTGCCAGCAGTGATATAGGAGCTAACTATGGCTACACCTTC.

V and J are TRBV19 and TRBJ1-1; D gene uncertain. Trimming left V 3 bases short and J 1 base short, with 15 bases between. CDR1 is LNHDA, CDR2 SQIVND, per germline (reference sequence). The CDR3 length is 16 residues. The CDR3 bases are TGTGCCAGTAGTATGCGACAAATGAGTCCGAACACTGAAGCTTTCTTT. This translates into CASSMRQMSPNTEAFF.